This T cell receptor beta chain was recorded in a study of blood T cells in healthy people across ages. The use of a sample-barcoded 5' primer and a J-beta primer mix characterized a second PCR of about 7 to 12 cycles. TCRdb fed the 5' RACE reads into MiXCR, producing one record per CDR3 protein. The sample consists of about 800,000 distinct CDR3 sequences, around 25% of them appearing once. V dropped 0 bases and J dropped 1 base, with 9 bases sitting between them. Germline V gene data show CDR1 as MNHEY and CDR2 as SVGAGI. The CDR3 runs 15 residues. These data were likewise used in another study, on T cells of mothers and their children.

V usage is TRBV6-5 and J usage is TRBJ1-2, with a possible D match to TRBD1 (6 bases). The TCR sequence derives from a boy aged 5-17 years in good health. Sequencing was carried out using blood. The DNA of the CDR3 is TGTGCCAGCAGTTACTCACGGGGGCGTAACTATGGCTACACCTTC. This sequence encodes CASSYSRGRNYGYTF.